The 30 T cell receptor beta chains given below trace back to one sample, sequenced in a study of shared clonotypes between healthy human individuals. The naive CD8 population came from CD45RO-negative cells selected for CCR7, without terminally differentiated effector memory CD45RA+ cells. TCRdb's copy holds only in-frame clones and misses some; the assay was immunoSEQ multiplex PCR. This table holds millions of clones, about 95% found once. The specimen sequenced was naive CD8+ T cells sorted from blood. The receptors shown here come from a young man in good health.

The chain links TRBV7-6 to TRBJ2-5; 12 nucleotides agree with TRBD1. This CDR3 has 17 residues. Germline V gene data show CDR1 as SGHVS and CDR2 as FNYEAQ. V gave up 1 base and J gave up 5 bases; unmatched junction bases: 8. Written as DNA, the CDR3 is TGTGCCAGCAGCTTAGATTCCGGGACAGGGGGCAGGGAGACCCAGTACTTC. Its protein product is CASSLDSGTGGRETQYF.

The J gene is TRBJ1-1, the V gene TRBV27; no reliable D call. CDR3 length: 14 amino acids. Trimming left V 0 bases short and J 5 bases short, with 10 bases between. CDR1 MNHEY and CDR2 SMNVEV come from the germline V gene (reference sequence). CDR3 protein: CASSLSKGWTEAFF. In nucleotides, the CDR3 is TGTGCCAGCAGTTTATCGAAGGGATGGACTGAAGCTTTCTTT.

Worth noting for this clone: Other DNA sequences in this sample translate to the same CDR3. This chain connects TRBV5-6 to TRBJ2-1; tentatively, D is TRBD2 (6 bases). This CDR3 spans 14 amino acids. In germline, CDR1 is SGHDT, CDR2 YYEEEE. V was cut by 0 bases and J by 7 bases, with 11 bases left in between. CDR3 DNA sequence: TGTGCCAGCAGCTTGGGGCTAGCGCGGAATGAGCAGTTCTTC. Amino acid sequence: CASSLGLARNEQFF.

The chain links TRBV27 to TRBJ2-7, with TRBD2 matching 8 bases. Germline V gives CDR1 MNHEY, CDR2 SMNVEV (reference sequence). After removal of 2 bases from V and 7 bases from J, the junction contained 10 bases not matched to a gene. The CDR3 runs to 15 residues. CDR3: CASSLTGGSNLEQYF. The CDR3 bases are TGTGCCAGCAGTTTAACGGGGGGGTCAAACCTGGAGCAGTACTTC.

As concerns this clone: Other nucleotide sequences from this sample produce the same CDR3. The CDR3 sequence: CASSQVQGGYEQYF. Here the CDR3 DNA reads TGCGCCAGCAGCCAAGTACAGGGGGGGTACGAGCAGTACTTC. J is TRBJ2-7 and V is TRBV4-1; TRBD1 is a possible D gene (8 bases). Germline CDR1 is MGHRA and CDR2 is YSYEKL. The CDR3 runs 14 residues. V lost 1 base and J 4 bases, leaving 11 bases between the germline ends.

The CDR3 spells CASSVKWDEQFF. CDR3 in DNA: TGTGCCAGCAGCGTAAAGTGGGATGAGCAGTTCTTC. The chain uses TRBV6-1 and TRBJ2-1; D not resolved. The CDR3 is made up of 12 amino acids. Germline V CDR1 and CDR2: MNHNS, SASEGT. V was cut by 6 bases and J by 8 bases, with 11 bases left in between.

The chain joins TRBV27 to TRBJ2-1, with D possibly being TRBD1 (5 bases). Trimming cost V 4 bases and J 7 bases, with 11 bases left between them. Germline assignment: CDR1 MNHEY and CDR2 SMNVEV (reference sequence). The CDR3 length is 13 residues. The CDR3 spells CASSWGTGNEQFF. As DNA, the CDR3 is TGTGCCAGCAGTTGGGGAACAGGAAATGAGCAGTTCTTC.

The chain is built from TRBV28 and TRBJ2-1; D may correspond to TRBD1 or TRBD2 (6 bases each). Per the germline V gene, CDR1 is MDHEN and CDR2 is SYDVKM. This CDR3 region has 14 residues. V lost 3 bases to trimming and J lost 8 bases, with 14 bases between them. CDR3 nucleotides: TGTGCCAGCAGTTTTAGGAGGGGGGCGGATGAGCAGTTCTTC. Protein sequence: CASSFRRGADEQFF. The full variable domain, completed using reference TRBV28 and TRBJ2-1, is DVKVTQSSRYLVKRTGEKVFLECVQDMDHENMFWYRQDPGLGLRLIYFSYDVKMKEKGDIPEGYSVSREKKERFSLILESASTNQTSMYLCASSFRRGADEQFFGPGTRLTVL.

The chain employs TRBV7-2 and TRBJ2-3; maybe TRBD2 (6 bases). This CDR3 contains 15 residues. The germline V and J ends were trimmed by 1 base and 2 bases, with 10 bases remaining between them. The germline V gene encodes CDR1 SGHTA and CDR2 FQGNSA. CDR3 sequence: CASSLGTIATDTQYF. CDR3 nucleotide sequence: TGTGCCAGCAGCTTAGGGACTATCGCCACAGATACGCAGTATTTT.

This clone was detected once. The chain couples TRBV13 to TRBJ1-2, with D possibly matching TRBD1 (5 bases). Trimming removed 5 bases at V and 6 bases at J, with 16 bases between. The germline CDR1 and CDR2 sequences are PRHDT and FYEKMQ (reference sequence). The CDR3 has 14 amino acids. In nucleotides, the CDR3 is TGTGCCAGCAGCCCAGCGCAGGGAGGCGATGGCTACACCTTC. Translation gives CASSPAQGGDGYTF.

This clone was seen only once. In the same sample, other DNA sequences code for this CDR3. This sequence joins TRBV13 and TRBJ1-1; D gene unclear. Per germline, CDR1 PRHDT and CDR2 FYEKMQ (reference sequence). V lost 5 bases, J lost 8 bases, and 9 bases lay in between. The CDR3 sequence is 11 residues long. The CDR3 loop is CASSLGAEAFF. CDR3 in DNA: TGTGCCAGCAGCCTTGGAGCAGAAGCTTTCTTT.

The chain is built from TRBV7-9 and TRBJ2-7; D call uncertain. From germline, CDR1 is SEHNR and CDR2 FQNEAQ (reference sequence). The CDR3 is made up of 14 amino acids. The V gene lost 1 base and the J gene lost 2 bases, with 9 bases spanning the gap. The CDR3 loop reads CASSLVTRAYEQYF. The CDR3 coding sequence is TGTGCCAGCAGCTTAGTTACAAGGGCCTACGAGCAGTACTTC.

The chain is built from TRBV4-1 and TRBJ1-5; D remains ambiguous. In germline, CDR1 is MGHRA, CDR2 YSYEKL. Deletions cut 3 bases from V and 0 bases from J, with 12 bases between. The CDR3 length is 16 residues. In nucleotides, the CDR3 is TGCGCCAGCAGCCAGGGAAGCAGGCATAGCAATCAGCCCCAGCATTTT. It specifies CASSQGSRHSNQPQHF.

The V gene is TRBV28, the J gene TRBJ1-5; D remains ambiguous. The V gene lost 3 bases and the J gene lost 6 bases, with 6 bases spanning the gap. Germline lookup yields CDR1 MDHEN and CDR2 SYDVKM. The CDR3 runs 12 residues. The CDR3 nucleotides read TGTGCCAGCAGTTTTTACCTTCAGCCCCAGCATTTT. Translation gives CASSFYLQPQHF.

This clone showed up just once. V is TRBV9 and J is TRBJ2-7, with TRBD1 identical over 9 bases. Germline-derived CDR1 and CDR2 are SGDLS and YYNGEE. V was pared by 3 bases and J by 2 bases, with 6 bases of the junction left unmatched. CDR3 length: 15 residues. CDR3 sequence reads: CASSEGTGPAYEQYF. The CDR3 region has the DNA TGTGCCAGCAGCGAGGGGACAGGGCCGGCCTACGAGCAGTACTTC.

As to this clone: Within the sample, other DNA sequences also encode this same CDR3. The chain carries TRBV5-1 and TRBJ2-7; TRBD2 might be the D (5 bases). V lost 0 bases, J lost 2 bases, and 9 bases lay in between. Germline lookup yields CDR1 SGHRS and CDR2 YFSETQ. This CDR3 has 14 residues. The CDR3: CASSLGGLTYEQYF. CDR3 sequence (DNA): TGCGCCAGCAGCTTGGGCGGGTTAACCTACGAGCAGTACTTC.

A single count supports this clone. The chain employs TRBV7-9 and TRBJ2-7; TRBD2 matches 7 bases. Germline-derived CDR1 and CDR2 are SEHNR and FQNEAQ (reference sequence). The V segment lost 5 bases and the J segment 3 bases; nucleotides outside the gene matches: 4. This CDR3 has 13 residues. The CDR3, as DNA: TGTGCCAGCAGCGCAACTAGCGACTACGAGCAGTACTTC. As protein: CASSATSDYEQYF.

The rearrangement uses TRBV14 and TRBJ2-3; D possibly uses TRBD1 or TRBD2 (5 bases each). The germline V gene has CDR1 SGHDN and CDR2 FVKESK. Trimming took 3 bases from V and 2 from J, leaving 12 bases between them. The CDR3 consists of 15 residues. Here the CDR3 DNA reads TGTGCCAGCAGCCATGACGGGACGCCCACAGATACGCAGTATTTT. It is translated as CASSHDGTPTDTQYF.

The chain recombines TRBV27 with TRBJ2-2; D gene unclear. The germline V gene encodes CDR1 MNHEY and CDR2 SMNVEV (reference sequence). This CDR3 region has 15 residues. V shed 1 base and J shed 4 bases, with 10 bases lying between them. The CDR3 loop is CASSLLGQPTGELFF. The CDR3 DNA reads TGTGCCAGCAGTTTATTAGGGCAGCCCACCGGGGAGCTGTTTTTT.

This chain joins TRBV2 and TRBJ2-3; D is possibly TRBD2 (6 bases). This CDR3 region has 16 residues. Germline V gene sequence: CDR1 SNHLY, CDR2 FYNNEI. With 3 bases removed from V and 0 bases from J, the gap between germline ends came to 13 bases. This CDR3 is CASSDRVGSSTDTQYF. As DNA, the CDR3 is TGTGCCAGCAGTGACCGGGTCGGGAGTAGCACAGATACGCAGTATTTT.

V and J are TRBV19 and TRBJ2-3; D call uncertain. V lost 3 bases, J lost 5 bases, and 6 bases lay in between. CDR1 is LNHDA, CDR2 SQIVND, per germline (reference sequence). The CDR3 length is 12 residues. CDR3 bases: TGTGCCAGTAGTATTTGGGGAGATACGCAGTATTTT. Translating gives CASSIWGDTQYF.

The chain employs TRBV7-9 and TRBJ2-7, with D uncertain. The CDR3 consists of 15 residues. Germline V gene sequence: CDR1 SEHNR, CDR2 FQNEAQ (reference sequence). V lost 3 bases to trimming and J lost 1 base, with 13 bases between them. The CDR3 here is CASSFVGVGSYEQYF. The CDR3 DNA reads as TGTGCCAGCAGCTTTGTTGGGGTTGGTTCCTACGAGCAGTACTTC.

The V and J genes are TRBV28 and TRBJ1-5; 8 nucleotides line up with TRBD1. This CDR3 spans 15 amino acids. The V gene's germline CDR1 is MDHEN and CDR2 SYDVKM. Trimming removed 5 bases from V and 6 bases from J; junction bases left unmatched: 9. CDR3 bases: TGTGCCAGCAGTCCGCGGACAGGGCTCCCTCAGCCCCAGCATTTT. Amino acid sequence: CASSPRTGLPQPQHF.

This chain links TRBV10-3 with TRBJ2-7; 8 bases are shared with TRBD1. This CDR3 spans 15 amino acids. In germline, CDR1 is ENHRY, CDR2 SYGVKD. The trim removed 2 bases at V and 6 bases at J, leaving 9 bases unmatched. The CDR3 sequence is CAISERGTGPLEQYF. CDR3 in DNA: TGTGCCATCAGTGAGAGAGGGACAGGCCCCCTCGAGCAGTACTTC.

The V call is TRBV19, the J call TRBJ2-7, with 7 bases fitting TRBD2. Germline assignment: CDR1 LNHDA and CDR2 SQIVND (reference sequence). With 10 bases clipped from V and 8 bases from J, the junction kept 8 bases outside the gene matches. This CDR3 region has 11 residues. CDR3 bases: TGTGCCACCGTGAGGGAGGGGCAGCAGTACTTC. Translation gives CATVREGQQYF. The full variable domain, in which reference TRBV19 and TRBJ2-7 provide the parts outside the CDR3, is DGGITQSPKYLFRKEGQNVTLSCEQNLNHDAMYWYRQDPGQGLRLIYYSQIVNDFQKGDIAEGYSVSREKKESFPLTVTSAQKNPTAFYLCATVREGQQYFGPGTRLTVT.

The CDR3, as DNA: TGCGCCAGCAGCTTGAGGGAAGACGGATTCACAGATACGCAGTATTTT. Amino acid sequence: CASSLREDGFTDTQYF. The rearrangement uses TRBV5-1 and TRBJ2-3; no clear D gene. V dropped 1 base and J dropped 2 bases, with 14 bases sitting between them. This CDR3 region has 16 residues. From germline, CDR1 is SGHRS and CDR2 YFSETQ.

V is TRBV5-4 and J is TRBJ2-7; 10 positions agree with TRBD1. Germline CDR1 and CDR2: SGHNT and YYREEE (reference sequence). The CDR3 is made up of 15 amino acids. V was clipped by 4 bases and J by 2 bases; unmatched bases: 6. This CDR3 is CASSRGQGKTYEQYF. Written as DNA, the CDR3 is TGTGCCAGCAGCCGGGGACAGGGGAAGACCTACGAGCAGTACTTC.

About this clone itself: Other DNA sequences in this sample translate to the same CDR3. The chain employs TRBV2 and TRBJ1-1, with 8 bases lining up with TRBD1. Germline CDR1 is SNHLY and CDR2 is FYNNEI. Germline trimming cut 8 bases from V and 4 bases from J; bases unmatched to any gene: 6. This CDR3 spans 13 amino acids. The CDR3 DNA is TGTGCCAGCGGAACAGGGGGGGCCACTGAAGCTTTCTTT. It yields the protein CASGTGGATEAFF.

The chain has TRBV9 and TRBJ2-7, with 8 bases identical to TRBD1. Germline CDR1 is SGDLS and CDR2 is YYNGEE. There are 15 residues in the CDR3. With V trimmed by 0 bases and J by 0 bases, 2 bases remained unmatched. CDR3 loop: CASSVADRASYEQYF. The CDR3 bases are TGTGCCAGCAGCGTAGCGGACAGGGCCTCCTACGAGCAGTACTTC.

This clone has only one observation. The chain has TRBV10-1 and TRBJ2-5; perhaps D is TRBD1 or TRBD2 (5 bases each). Trimming shortened V by 0 bases and J by 7 bases, and 24 bases separated the two germline ends. The CDR3 covers 18 residues. Germline CDR1 WNHNN, CDR2 SYGVQD (reference sequence). The CDR3 reads CASSESTLGRGTAGTQYF. CDR3 nucleotide sequence: TGCGCCAGCAGTGAGTCGACTCTGGGACGCGGAACCGCCGGGACCCAGTACTTC.